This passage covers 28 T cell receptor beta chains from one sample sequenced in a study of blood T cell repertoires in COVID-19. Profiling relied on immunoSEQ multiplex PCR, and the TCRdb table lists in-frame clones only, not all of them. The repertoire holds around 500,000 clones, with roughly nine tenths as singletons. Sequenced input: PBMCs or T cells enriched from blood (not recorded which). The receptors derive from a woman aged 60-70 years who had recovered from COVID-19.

In DNA form, the CDR3 reads TGTGCCAGCAGCCAAGATTCAGGGAACACTGAAGCTTTCTTT. Its protein product is CASSQDSGNTEAFF. The chain has TRBV3-1 (or the pseudogene TRBV3-2) and TRBJ1-1, with D unresolved. This CDR3 region has 14 residues. Trimming took 0 bases from V and 1 from J, leaving 6 bases between them. CDR1 and CDR2 (germline): LGHDT, YNNKEL (reference sequence).

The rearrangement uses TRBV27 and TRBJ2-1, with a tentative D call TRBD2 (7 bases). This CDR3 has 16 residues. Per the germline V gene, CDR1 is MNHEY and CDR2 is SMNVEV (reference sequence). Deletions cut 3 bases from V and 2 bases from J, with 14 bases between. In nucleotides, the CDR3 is TGTGCCAGCAGTTTGAGAGGGGGGGTCACCTACAATGAGCAGTTCTTC. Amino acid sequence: CASSLRGGVTYNEQFF.

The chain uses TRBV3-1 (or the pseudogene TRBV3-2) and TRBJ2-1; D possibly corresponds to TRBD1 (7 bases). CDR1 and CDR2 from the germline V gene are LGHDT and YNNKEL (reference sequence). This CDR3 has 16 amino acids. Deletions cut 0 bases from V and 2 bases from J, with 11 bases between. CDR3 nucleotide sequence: TGTGCCAGCAGCCAAGACAGGGGGGACACCTACAATGAGCAGTTCTTC. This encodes CASSQDRGDTYNEQFF.

CDR3 amino acids: CAWRQGGNSPLHF. For the CDR3, the DNA is TGTGCCTGGAGGCAGGGAGGGAATTCACCCCTCCACTTT. The chain employs TRBV30 and TRBJ1-6; D perhaps matches TRBD1 (5 bases). CDR3 length: 13 amino acids. V shed 3 bases and J shed 7 bases, with 10 bases lying between them. CDR1 is GTSNPN and CDR2 is SVGIG in the germline V gene (reference sequence).

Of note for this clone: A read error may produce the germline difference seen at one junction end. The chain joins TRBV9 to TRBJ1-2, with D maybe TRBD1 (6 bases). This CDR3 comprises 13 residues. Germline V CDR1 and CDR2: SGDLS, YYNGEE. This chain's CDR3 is CASSAGQERGYSF. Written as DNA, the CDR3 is TGTGCCAGCAGCGCCGGGCAGGAGAGGGGGTATTCCTTC.

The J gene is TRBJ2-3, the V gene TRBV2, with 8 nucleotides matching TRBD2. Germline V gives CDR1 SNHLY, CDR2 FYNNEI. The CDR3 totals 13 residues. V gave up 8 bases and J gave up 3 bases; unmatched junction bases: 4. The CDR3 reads CASDQRGTDTQYF. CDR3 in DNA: TGTGCCAGCGACCAGCGGGGGACAGATACGCAGTATTTT.

CDR3 nucleotide sequence: TGTGCCAGCAGCCTTCGCAGGGATAATTCACCCCTCCACTTT. This translates into CASSLRRDNSPLHF. This chain links TRBV14 with TRBJ1-6, with a tentative D call TRBD1 (5 bases). Germline V lookup: CDR1 SGHDN, CDR2 FVKESK. Trimming removed 4 bases from V and 5 bases from J, with 9 bases in between. The CDR3 loop spans 14 amino acids.

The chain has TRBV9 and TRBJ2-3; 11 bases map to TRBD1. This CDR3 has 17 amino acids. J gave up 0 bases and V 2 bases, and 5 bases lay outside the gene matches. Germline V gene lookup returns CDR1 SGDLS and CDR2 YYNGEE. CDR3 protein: CASSVQGQGASTDTQYF. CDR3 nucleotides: TGTGCCAGCAGCGTGCAAGGACAGGGGGCAAGCACAGATACGCAGTATTTT.

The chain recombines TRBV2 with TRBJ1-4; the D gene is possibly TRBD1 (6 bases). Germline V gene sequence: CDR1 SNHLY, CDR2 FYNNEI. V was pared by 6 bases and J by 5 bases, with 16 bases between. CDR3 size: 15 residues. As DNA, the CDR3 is TGTGCCAGCAGAGCCGCGGGCGGACAGAATGAAAAACTGTTTTTT. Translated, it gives CASRAAGGQNEKLFF.

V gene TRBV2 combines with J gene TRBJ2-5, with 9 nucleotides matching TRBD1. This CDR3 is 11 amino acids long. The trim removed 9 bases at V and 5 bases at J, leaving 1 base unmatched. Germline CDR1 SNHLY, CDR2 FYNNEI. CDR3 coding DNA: TGTGCCAGTGGACAGGGGGAGACCCAGTACTTC. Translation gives CASGQGETQYF.

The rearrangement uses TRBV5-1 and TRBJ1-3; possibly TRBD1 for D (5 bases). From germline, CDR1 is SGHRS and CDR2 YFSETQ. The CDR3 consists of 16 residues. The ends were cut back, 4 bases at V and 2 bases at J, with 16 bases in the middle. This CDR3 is CASSTQARQPGNTIYF. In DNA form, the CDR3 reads TGCGCCAGCAGCACCCAGGCACGACAGCCTGGAAACACCATATATTTT.

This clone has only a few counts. The CDR3, as DNA: TGTGCCAGCAGCAAGGGACAGGGGGCCAGTAATTCACCCCTCCACTTT. It specifies CASSKGQGASNSPLHF. V is TRBV2 and J is TRBJ1-6; TRBD1 matches at 12 bases. The V gene's germline CDR1 is SNHLY and CDR2 FYNNEI. V lost 6 bases, J lost 6 bases, and 6 bases stayed unmatched. This CDR3 has 16 amino acids.

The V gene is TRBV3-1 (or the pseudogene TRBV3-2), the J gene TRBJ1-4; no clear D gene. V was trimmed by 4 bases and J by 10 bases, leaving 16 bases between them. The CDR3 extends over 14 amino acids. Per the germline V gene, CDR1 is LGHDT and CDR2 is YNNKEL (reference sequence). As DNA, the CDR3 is TGTGCCAGCAGCCTGAGACACGATGAGGGAAAACTGTTTTTT. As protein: CASSLRHDEGKLFF.

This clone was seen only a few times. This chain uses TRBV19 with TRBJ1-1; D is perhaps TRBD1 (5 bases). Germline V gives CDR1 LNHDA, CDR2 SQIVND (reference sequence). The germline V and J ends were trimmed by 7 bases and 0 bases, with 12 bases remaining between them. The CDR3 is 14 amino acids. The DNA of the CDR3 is TGTGCCAGTAAGGACGGCAGGGTGAACACTGAAGCTTTCTTT. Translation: CASKDGRVNTEAFF. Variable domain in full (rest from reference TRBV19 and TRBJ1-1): DGGITQSPKYLFRKEGQNVTLSCEQNLNHDAMYWYRQDPGQGLRLIYYSQIVNDFQKGDIAEGYSVSREKKESFPLTVTSAQKNPTAFYLCASKDGRVNTEAFFGQGTRLTVV.

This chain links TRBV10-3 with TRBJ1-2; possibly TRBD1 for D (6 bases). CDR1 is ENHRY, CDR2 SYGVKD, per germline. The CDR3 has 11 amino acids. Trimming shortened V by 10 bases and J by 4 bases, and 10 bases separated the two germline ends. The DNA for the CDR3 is TGTGCCACCCGGACAGTCTATGGCTACACCTTC. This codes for CATRTVYGYTF.

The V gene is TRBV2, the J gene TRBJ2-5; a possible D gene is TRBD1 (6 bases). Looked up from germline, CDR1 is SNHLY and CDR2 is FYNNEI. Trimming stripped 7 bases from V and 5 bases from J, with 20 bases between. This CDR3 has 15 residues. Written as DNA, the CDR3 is TGTGCCAGCAACGAATGGCTAACAGGGTCGGAGACCCAGTACTTC. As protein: CASNEWLTGSETQYF.

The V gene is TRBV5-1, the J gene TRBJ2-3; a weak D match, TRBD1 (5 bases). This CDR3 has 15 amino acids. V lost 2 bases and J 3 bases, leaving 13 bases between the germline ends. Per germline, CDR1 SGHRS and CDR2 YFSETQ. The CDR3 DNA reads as TGCGCCAGCAGCTTAACAGGTGCCCCAACAGATACGCAGTATTTT. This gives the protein CASSLTGAPTDTQYF.

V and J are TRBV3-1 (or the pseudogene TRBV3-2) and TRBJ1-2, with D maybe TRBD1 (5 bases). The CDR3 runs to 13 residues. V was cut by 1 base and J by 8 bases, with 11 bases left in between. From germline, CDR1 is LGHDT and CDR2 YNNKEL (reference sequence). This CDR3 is CASSQATGGGYTF. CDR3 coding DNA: TGTGCCAGCAGCCAAGCTACAGGAGGGGGCTACACCTTC.

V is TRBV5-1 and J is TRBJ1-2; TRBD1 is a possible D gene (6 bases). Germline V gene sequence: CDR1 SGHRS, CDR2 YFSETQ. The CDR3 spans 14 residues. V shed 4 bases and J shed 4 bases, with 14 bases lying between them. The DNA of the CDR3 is TGCGCCAGCAGCCCCGAGGGGGTCCCCTATGGCTACACCTTC. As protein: CASSPEGVPYGYTF.

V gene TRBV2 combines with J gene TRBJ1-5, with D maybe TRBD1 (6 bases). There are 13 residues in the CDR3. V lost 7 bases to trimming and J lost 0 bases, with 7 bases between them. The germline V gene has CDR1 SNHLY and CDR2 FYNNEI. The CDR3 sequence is CASNRDSNQPQHF. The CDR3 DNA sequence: TGTGCCAGCAACAGGGATAGCAATCAGCCCCAGCATTTT.

The DNA for the CDR3 is TGTGCCAGCAGTTTATCGCCTAGACCGAGACTGGGCTATGGCTACACCTTC. Translating it yields CASSLSPRPRLGYGYTF. The chain is built from TRBV27 and TRBJ1-2; D not certain. CDR1 and CDR2 (germline): MNHEY, SMNVEV (reference sequence). This CDR3 has 17 residues. Trimming cost V 0 bases and J 4 bases, with 18 bases left between them.

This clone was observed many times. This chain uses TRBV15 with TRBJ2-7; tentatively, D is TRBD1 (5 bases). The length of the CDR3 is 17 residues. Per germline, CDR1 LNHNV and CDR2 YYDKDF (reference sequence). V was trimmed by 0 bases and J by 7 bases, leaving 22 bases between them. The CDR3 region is CATSRDKGPWGSQEQYF. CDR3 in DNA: TGTGCCACCAGCAGAGATAAAGGCCCCTGGGGCTCGCAGGAGCAGTACTTC.

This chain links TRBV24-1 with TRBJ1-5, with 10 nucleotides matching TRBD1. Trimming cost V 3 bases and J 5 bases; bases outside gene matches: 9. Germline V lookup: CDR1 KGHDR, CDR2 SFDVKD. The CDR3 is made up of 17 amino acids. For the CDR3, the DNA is TGTGCCACCAGTGATCCCCCCGGGACAGGGGTCGATCAGCCCCAGCATTTT. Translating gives CATSDPPGTGVDQPQHF.

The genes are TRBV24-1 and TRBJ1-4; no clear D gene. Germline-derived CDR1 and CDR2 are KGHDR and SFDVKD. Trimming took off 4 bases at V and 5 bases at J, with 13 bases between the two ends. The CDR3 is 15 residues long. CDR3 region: CATSDGLIPNEKLFF. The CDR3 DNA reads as TGTGCCACCAGTGACGGACTAATCCCAAATGAAAAACTGTTTTTT.

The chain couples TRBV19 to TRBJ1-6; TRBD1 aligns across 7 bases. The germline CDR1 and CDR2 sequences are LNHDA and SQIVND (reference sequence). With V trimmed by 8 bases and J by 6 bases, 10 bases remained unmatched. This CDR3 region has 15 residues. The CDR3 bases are TGTGCCAGTTCAGGGGGAGTTAACTTTAATTCACCCCTCCACTTT. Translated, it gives CASSGGVNFNSPLHF.

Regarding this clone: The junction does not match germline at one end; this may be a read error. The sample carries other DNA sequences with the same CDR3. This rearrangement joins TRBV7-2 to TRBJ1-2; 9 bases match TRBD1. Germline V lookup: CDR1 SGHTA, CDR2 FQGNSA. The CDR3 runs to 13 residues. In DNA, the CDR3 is TGTGCCAGCAGTTTAGACAGGGGGTATGGCTACACCTTC. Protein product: CASSLDRGYGYTF.

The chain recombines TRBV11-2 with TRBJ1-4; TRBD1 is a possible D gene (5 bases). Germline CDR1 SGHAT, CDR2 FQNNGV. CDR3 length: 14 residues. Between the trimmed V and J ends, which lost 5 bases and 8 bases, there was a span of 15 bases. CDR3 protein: CASSPRTSLEKLFF. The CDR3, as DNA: TGTGCCAGCAGCCCACGGACATCGCTAGAAAAACTGTTTTTT.

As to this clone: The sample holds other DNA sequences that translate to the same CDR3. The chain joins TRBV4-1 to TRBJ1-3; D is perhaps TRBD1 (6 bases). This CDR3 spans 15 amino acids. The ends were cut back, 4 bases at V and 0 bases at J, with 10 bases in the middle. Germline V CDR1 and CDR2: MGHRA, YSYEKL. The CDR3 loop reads CASSLQGYSGNTIYF. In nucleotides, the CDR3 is TGCGCCAGCAGCCTGCAGGGGTACTCTGGAAACACCATATATTTT.